This T cell receptor beta chain is drawn from a study of somatic mutations in cytotoxic T cells in rheumatoid arthritis. TCRdb keeps only in-frame clones here, not all; method: immunoSEQ multiplex PCR. The top ten clones hold about 15% of a sample with 19,000 or so clones, around 85% of them seen once. The CDR3 extends over 13 amino acids. The V end lost 1 base, the J end lost 8 bases, and 9 bases lay between the germline ends. Germline assignment: CDR1 LGHNA and CDR2 YNFKEQ. The sequence was obtained from a man in his forties or fifties in good health. Sequencing was carried out using CD8+ T cells sorted from blood. The chain employs TRBV4-2 and TRBJ2-1; D is possibly TRBD2 (5 bases). This chain's CDR3 is CASSQAGIDEQFF. The CDR3 bases are TGTGCCAGCAGCCAAGCGGGGATCGATGAGCAGTTCTTC.